These 22 T cell receptor beta chains originate from one sample sequenced in a study of regulatory T cells in long-lasting Graves disease. The sample's time point: newly diagnosed GD, antithyroid drugs for less than 3 months. RNA extracted from PBMCs served as the sequencing template. In building TCR beta libraries, iRepertoire HTBI primers were used together with Arm-PCR of CDR3 regions. TCRdb independently ran MiXCR on the multiplex PCR reads; one entry per CDR3 protein. The sample has roughly 500,000 distinct CDR3 sequences, roughly 12% seen once. This sample was also put to use in a study of T cells in Graves' hyperthyroidism and ophthalmopathy.

Sequencing was performed on peripheral blood mononuclear cells (PBMCs), taken at new diagnosis, from a patient treated with antithyroid drugs. These receptors all come from a man aged 30 to 45 with Graves disease.

The V and J genes are TRBV20-1 and TRBJ2-7; 7 bases match TRBD1. This CDR3 spans 14 amino acids. V was pared by 2 bases and J by 4 bases, with 8 bases of the junction left unmatched. In germline, CDR1 is DFQATT, CDR2 SNEGSKA (reference sequence). CDR3 sequence (DNA): TGCAGTGCTAGACCTCGACAGGGTCCTTACGAGCAGTACTTC. Protein: CSARPRQGPYEQYF.

This clonotype was counted ten times or more. The chain has TRBV12-3 or TRBV12-4 and TRBJ2-1, with D unclear. V was cut by 3 bases and J by 1 base, with 10 bases left in between. The CDR3 covers 15 residues. The DNA for the CDR3 is TGTGCCAGCAGTTTTCTCAGCGCGTCCTACAATGAGCAGTTCTTC. This codes for CASSFLSASYNEQFF.

There are many counts of this clonotype. The CDR3 DNA is TGCAGTGCCAGGCCTGACAGGGGGAACAATCAGCCCCAGCATTTT. It yields the protein CSARPDRGNNQPQHF. The chain couples TRBV20-1 to TRBJ1-5; the match to TRBD1 covers 9 bases. The CDR3 has 15 amino acids. Germline V gene lookup returns CDR1 DFQATT and CDR2 SNEGSKA (reference sequence). V lost 6 bases, J lost 3 bases, and 9 bases stayed unmatched.

The chain uses TRBV15 and TRBJ2-1; the match to TRBD2 covers 9 bases. Germline trimming cut 0 bases from V and 3 bases from J; bases unmatched to any gene: 3. This CDR3 has 16 residues. Germline-derived CDR1 and CDR2 are LNHNV and YYDKDF (reference sequence). CDR3 sequence reads: CATSRDGGRGYNEQFF. The CDR3 DNA reads as TGTGCCACCAGCAGAGATGGCGGGAGGGGCTACAATGAGCAGTTCTTC.

This clonotype has ten or more counts. The genes are TRBV9 and TRBJ2-6, with 9 bases identical to TRBD2. The V and J ends lost 7 bases and 3 bases, in that order; junction bases with no gene match: 20. The CDR3 is 20 amino acids. Germline CDR1 reads SGDLS; CDR2 reads YYNGEE. The CDR3 sequence is CASAGGGGGRLTRGANVLTF. The CDR3 DNA follows: TGTGCCAGCGCCGGCGGGGGGGGCGGTCGACTAACACGTGGGGCCAACGTCCTGACTTTC.

This clonotype showed up many times. The rearrangement links TRBV28 to TRBJ2-5; D is possibly TRBD2 (7 bases). V was trimmed by 6 bases and J by 7 bases, leaving 18 bases between them. The germline gives CDR1 MDHEN, CDR2 SYDVKM. The CDR3 length is 14 residues. The CDR3 bases are TGTGCCAGCAGGGGGGGCGGGAGTGTCCCGACCCAGTACTTC. This codes for CASRGGGSVPTQYF. The variable domain in full, with the rest retrieved from reference TRBV28 and TRBJ2-5, is DVKVTQSSRYLVKRTGEKVFLECVQDMDHENMFWYRQDPGLGLRLIYFSYDVKMKEKGDIPEGYSVSREKKERFSLILESASTNQTSMYLCASRGGGSVPTQYFGPGTRLLVL.

This clonotype was recorded at least ten times. The genes are TRBV6-1 and TRBJ2-7; 9 positions agree with TRBD2. V gave up 1 base and J gave up 6 bases; unmatched junction bases: 4. The CDR3 runs to 14 residues. Germline V CDR1 and CDR2: MNHNS, SASEGT. The CDR3 nucleotides are TGTGCCAGCAGTGAAGGGGGACTAGCATCCGAGCAGTACTTC. It is translated as CASSEGGLASEQYF.

This rearrangement joins TRBV2 to TRBJ2-4; 9 bases map to TRBD1. From germline, CDR1 is SNHLY and CDR2 FYNNEI. V gave up 5 bases and J gave up 8 bases; unmatched junction bases: 10. The CDR3 is 15 amino acids. CDR3 DNA: TGTGCCAGCAGTTCCACAGGGGGCATGGGGGACATTCAGTACTTC. This translates into CASSSTGGMGDIQYF.

The table lists this clonotype with a count of one. One base separates it from a far larger clone, so it is likely a read error. The V and J genes are TRBV7-9 and TRBJ2-3; D might be TRBD2 (5 bases). CDR3 length equals 12 residues. CDR1 SEHNR and CDR2 FQNEAQ come from the germline V gene (reference sequence). Here the CDR3 reads CASWVGASTRYF. The CDR3 bases are TGTGCCAGCTGGGTGGGAGCCTCAACGCGGTATTTT.

V is TRBV20-1 and J is TRBJ2-1, with D maybe TRBD2 (6 bases). Germline V gives CDR1 DFQATT, CDR2 SNEGSKA (reference sequence). The V gene lost 5 bases and the J gene lost 9 bases, with 11 bases spanning the gap. There are 11 residues in the CDR3. The DNA of the CDR3 is TGCAGTGCTGCCACTAGCACTGAGCAGTTCTTC. Protein: CSAATSTEQFF.

The rearrangement uses TRBV28 and TRBJ2-7; a weak D match, TRBD2 (6 bases). V lost 6 bases to trimming and J lost 6 bases, with 18 bases between them. The germline V gene encodes CDR1 MDHEN and CDR2 SYDVKM. The CDR3 is made up of 14 amino acids. The CDR3 coding sequence is TGTGCCAGCAGGGCTATAACGGGAGAAAGCGAGCAGTACTTC. As protein: CASRAITGESEQYF.

This clonotype was seen ten or more times. The chain's CDR3 is CAISARGAEYNEQFF. The DNA of the CDR3 is TGTGCCATCAGTGCAAGGGGCGCCGAGTACAATGAGCAGTTCTTC. The chain has TRBV10-3 and TRBJ2-1; tentatively, D is TRBD1 (5 bases). Germline values: CDR1 ENHRY, CDR2 SYGVKD. The CDR3 extends over 15 amino acids. V was pared by 4 bases and J by 4 bases, with 14 bases between.

This clonotype was found many times. This chain joins TRBV12-3 or TRBV12-4 and TRBJ1-5; D is ambiguous. V lost 8 bases to trimming and J lost 2 bases, with 7 bases between them. The CDR3 contains 12 residues. The CDR3 region has the DNA TGTGCCAGCGGACGTGGCAATCAGCCCCAGCATTTT. Its protein product is CASGRGNQPQHF.

This clonotype was observed at least ten times. The chain joins TRBV29-1 to TRBJ2-1; 9 bases agree with TRBD2. The length of the CDR3 is 14 residues. From germline, CDR1 is SQVTM and CDR2 ANQGSEA. CDR3 DNA sequence: TGCAGTCCTAAGGTAGCGGGAGTATACAATGAGCAGTTCTTC. It specifies CSPKVAGVYNEQFF.

This clonotype has ten or more counts. The genes are TRBV27 and TRBJ2-7, with TRBD1 matching over 8 bases. V dropped 5 bases and J dropped 5; count of bases not matched to a gene: 8. Germline values: CDR1 MNHEY, CDR2 SMNVEV (reference sequence). The CDR3 runs to 14 residues. CDR3 nucleotides: TGTGCCAGCAGTCCGGACAGGGTTAGCCACGAGCAGTACTTC. This codes for CASSPDRVSHEQYF.

About this clonotype: A read error may be the cause here, since a much bigger clone is one base away. The chain carries TRBV7-2 and TRBJ2-4; D perhaps matches TRBD2 (6 bases). Between the trimmed V and J ends, which lost 5 bases and 13 bases, there was a span of 21 bases. Per germline, CDR1 SGHTA and CDR2 FQGNSA. The CDR3 is 14 amino acids. The CDR3: CASSPLRGYNEQYF. As DNA, the CDR3 is TGTGCCAGCAGCCCCCTTCGGGGGTACAATGAGCAGTACTTC.

The rearrangement links TRBV6-2 or TRBV6-3 to TRBJ2-3, with D perhaps TRBD2 (6 bases). The V and J ends lost 2 bases and 4 bases respectively, with 16 bases between them. This CDR3 has 16 amino acids. Germline CDR1 and CDR2: MNHEY and SVGEGT. CDR3 sequence: CASSYGAGGTPDTQYF. The CDR3 coding sequence is TGTGCCAGCAGTTACGGGGCGGGCGGGACCCCAGATACGCAGTATTTT.

In its sample, this clonotype was seen many times. The chain employs TRBV15 and TRBJ1-5; no firm D call. The CDR3 has 12 residues. From germline, CDR1 is LNHNV and CDR2 YYDKDF (reference sequence). Trimming removed 3 bases from V and 4 bases from J, with 4 bases in between. In nucleotides, the CDR3 is TGTGCCACCAGCAGCCCAAATCAGCCCCAGCATTTT. Protein sequence: CATSSPNQPQHF.

This clonotype was seen more than once but under ten times. The germline gene is not matched at one end of the junction; a read error may be the cause. This chain uses TRBV6-1 with TRBJ2-5; the D is unclear. Germline CDR1 is MNHNS and CDR2 is SASEGT. This CDR3 spans 13 amino acids. CDR3 loop: CASGFDHQEAQYF. The CDR3, as DNA: TGTGCCAGCGGGTTCGACCACCAAGAGGCCCAGTACTTC.

This clonotype showed up many times. The chain has TRBV29-1 and TRBJ2-7, with 7 bases identical to TRBD1. CDR1 is SQVTM and CDR2 is ANQGSEA in the germline V gene. J gave up 7 bases and V 3 bases, and 6 bases lay outside the gene matches. CDR3 size: 12 residues. The CDR3: CSVDRDRGEQYF. Here the CDR3 DNA reads TGCAGCGTTGACCGGGACAGAGGGGAGCAGTACTTC.

In regard to this clonotype: Here the CDR3 omits its conserved ending phenylalanine or tryptophan, so a read error is the likely source. The chain recombines TRBV9 with TRBJ1-5, with TRBD1 as a possible D gene (5 bases). The CDR3 runs 13 residues. V lost 2 bases and J lost 7, with 10 bases in between. Germline assignment: CDR1 SGDLS and CDR2 YYNGEE. The CDR3 DNA reads TGTGCCAGCAGCGTGGACAACAGGCAGCCCCAGCATTTG. Its translation: CASSVDNRQPQHL.

This clonotype occurred many times. The chain recombines TRBV20-1 with TRBJ2-5, with D perhaps assigned TRBD1 or TRBD2 (5 bases each). V was shortened by 6 bases and J by 5 bases, with 16 bases between the two germline ends. This CDR3 region has 13 residues. Germline CDR1 and CDR2: DFQATT and SNEGSKA (reference sequence). This CDR3 reads CSALGVGVETQYF. CDR3 coding DNA: TGCAGTGCGCTAGGGGTGGGGGTGGAGACCCAGTACTTC.